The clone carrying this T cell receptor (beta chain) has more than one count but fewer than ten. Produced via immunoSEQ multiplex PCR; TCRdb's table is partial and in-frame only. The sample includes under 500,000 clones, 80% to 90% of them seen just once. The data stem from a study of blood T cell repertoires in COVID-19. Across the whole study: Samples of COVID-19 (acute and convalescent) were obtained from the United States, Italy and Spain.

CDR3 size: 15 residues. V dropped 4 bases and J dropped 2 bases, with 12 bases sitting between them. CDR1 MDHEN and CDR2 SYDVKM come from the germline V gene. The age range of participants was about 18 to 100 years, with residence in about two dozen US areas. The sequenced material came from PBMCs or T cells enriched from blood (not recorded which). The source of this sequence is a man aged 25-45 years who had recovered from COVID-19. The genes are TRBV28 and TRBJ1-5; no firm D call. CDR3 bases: TGTGCCAGCAGTTCGCCCGCGATGGGCAATCAGCCCCAGCATTTT. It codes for CASSSPAMGNQPQHF.